Described below is a single TCR beta chain sequence and its context. Antigen unknown. Clones were read by immunoSEQ multiplex PCR, and TCRdb kept only the in-frame ones, dropping some. The top ten clones hold just under 3% of a sample with roughly 9,900 clones, 88% of them seen once. Germline V gene sequence: CDR1 MGHDK, CDR2 SYGVNS. The CDR3 spans 13 residues. V was clipped by 6 bases and J by 2 bases, with 10 bases between them. After pathologic assessment, macro-dissection selected premalignant or tumor cells for extraction. This entry is derived from a study of immune evolution from preneoplasia to lung adenocarcinoma. Overall study findings and caveats: From normal lung to invasive adenocarcinoma, top clone frequencies appeared to decrease.

The V call is TRBV25-1, the J call TRBJ1-1, with D possibly TRBD1 on 5 matching bases. This TCR was recovered from a person between 65 and 79 years old with invasive lung adenocarcinoma. Some clones in this sample may be carry-over from other donors' samples. The sequenced sample consisted of FFPE invasive lung adenocarcinoma tissue. CDR3 protein: CASSPTVNTEAFF. The CDR3 region has the DNA TGTGCCAGCAGCCCGACAGTAAACACTGAAGCTTTCTTT.